These 3 T cell receptor beta chains came from one sample sequenced in a study of OX40 agonist ivuxolimab in advanced cancers. The data were produced by immunoSEQ multiplex PCR, yet TCRdb's version contains in-frame clones alone and is incomplete. Among approximately 58,000 clones listed, about four fifths were seen once. The sample here was CD4+ or CD8+ T cells sorted from blood, taken in a trial of the OX40 agonist ivuxolimab. These receptors were taken from an adult with an advanced solid tumor such as melanoma, head and neck, liver or kidney cancer.

This clone appeared once. The chain is built from TRBV4-1 and TRBJ2-2, with 8 nucleotides matching TRBD1. The V segment lost 6 bases and the J segment 7 bases; nucleotides outside the gene matches: 7. The CDR3 is 14 amino acids. Germline V lookup: CDR1 MGHRA, CDR2 YSYEKL. Here the CDR3 DNA reads TGCGCCAGCAGGCGAGACAGGGGAGGCGGGGAGCTGTTTTTT. Its protein product is CASRRDRGGGELFF.

In DNA form, the CDR3 reads TGTGCCAGCAGTTTATGGACAGGGGTGGGCTCCTACGAGCAGTACTTC. Protein: CASSLWTGVGSYEQYF. The V call is TRBV27, the J call TRBJ2-7, with 9 bases aligning to TRBD1. The CDR3 loop spans 16 amino acids. Germline V gene sequence: CDR1 MNHEY, CDR2 SMNVEV (reference sequence). V gave up 1 base and J gave up 0 bases; unmatched junction bases: 4.

V is TRBV4-2 and J is TRBJ1-6, with 10 bases that match TRBD1. The germline CDR1 and CDR2 sequences are LGHNA and YNFKEQ. The junction had 9 bases not matched to a gene; V was cut back by 3 bases and J by 7 bases. The CDR3 totals 17 residues. The CDR3 loop is CASSQVMGQGLNSPLHF. The CDR3 DNA is TGTGCCAGCAGCCAGGTAATGGGACAGGGGTTGAATTCACCCCTCCACTTT.